These T cell receptor beta chains were read from a single sample in a study of blood T cell repertoires in COVID-19. TCRdb keeps only in-frame clones here, not all; method: immunoSEQ multiplex PCR. The sample comprises approximately 190,000 clones, around 77% of which are singletons, and roughly 17% rests with the top ten. Sequencing was done on a sample of peripheral blood. These receptors were obtained from a man between 60 and 70 years old with active or convalescent COVID-19. The CDR3 runs from the conserved cysteine through the conserved F or W. Fields, in order: J gene, D gene, clone size, CDR3 length, V gene, CDR3 DNA, CDR3 protein. D genes are given only for firm matches. The size entry is marked missing in some rows and otherwise reads once, few, many or a size class.

J gene: TRBJ1-4
D gene: -
clone size: -
CDR3 length: 12
V gene: TRBV27
CDR3 DNA: TGTGCCAGCTCCCAGGGGATGGGAAAACTGTTTTTT
CDR3 protein: CASSQGMGKLFF

J gene: TRBJ2-5
D gene: TRBD1
clone size: -
CDR3 length: 15
V gene: TRBV28
CDR3 DNA: TGTGCCAGCAGTTTGACAGGGGGGTTCCAAGAGACCCAGTACTTC
CDR3 protein: CASSLTGGFQETQYF

J gene: TRBJ2-1
D gene: TRBD1
clone size: -
CDR3 length: 14
V gene: TRBV19
CDR3 DNA: TGTGCCAGTAGCGGGACAGGGACTTACAATGAGCAGTTCTTC
CDR3 protein: CASSGTGTYNEQFF

J gene: TRBJ2-1
D gene: TRBD1
clone size: -
CDR3 length: 18
V gene: TRBV25-1
CDR3 DNA: TGTGCCAGCCAGAACGCCGGGACAGGGCCTCGCGAGGGAAATGAGCAGTTCTTC
CDR3 protein: CASQNAGTGPREGNEQFF

J gene: TRBJ1-3
D gene: -
clone size: -
CDR3 length: 16
V gene: TRBV5-4
CDR3 DNA: TGTGCCAGCAGCGCAAACGCAGGCAACTCTGGAAACACCATATATTTT
CDR3 protein: CASSANAGNSGNTIYF

J gene: TRBJ1-5
D gene: TRBD1
clone size: -
CDR3 length: 14
V gene: TRBV28
CDR3 DNA: TGTGCCAGCAGTTTATGGAGGGGGCTTCAGCCCCAGCATTTT
CDR3 protein: CASSLWRGLQPQHF

J gene: TRBJ1-1
D gene: -
clone size: -
CDR3 length: 14
V gene: TRBV7-9
CDR3 DNA: TGTGCCAGCAGCTTAAAAGGGGGTTACACTGAAGCTTTCTTT
CDR3 protein: CASSLKGGYTEAFF

J gene: TRBJ2-7
D gene: TRBD2
clone size: -
CDR3 length: 18
V gene: TRBV10-3
CDR3 DNA: TGTGCCATCAGTGATATTCTAGCGGGGTATGGGGGATCCTACGAGCAGTACTTC
CDR3 protein: CAISDILAGYGGSYEQYF

J gene: TRBJ2-1
D gene: -
clone size: few
CDR3 length: 11
V gene: TRBV28
CDR3 DNA: TGTGCCAGCAGAGAAGGGGGAGAGCAGTTCTTC
CDR3 protein: CASREGGEQFF

J gene: TRBJ2-7
D gene: -
clone size: few
CDR3 length: 15
V gene: TRBV10-3
CDR3 DNA: TGTGCCATCAGTGCCCTTGACAGCCAAGTATACGAGCAGTACTTC
CDR3 protein: CAISALDSQVYEQYF

J gene: TRBJ2-3
D gene: -
clone size: -
CDR3 length: 12
V gene: TRBV11-3
CDR3 DNA: TGTGCCAGCAGCTTAGTGGGGGGTACGCAGTATTTT
CDR3 protein: CASSLVGGTQYF

J gene: TRBJ1-4
D gene: TRBD1
clone size: -
CDR3 length: 14
V gene: TRBV27
CDR3 DNA: TGTGCCAGCAGTTTATACAGGGGGGCTGAAAAACTGTTTTTT
CDR3 protein: CASSLYRGAEKLFF

J gene: TRBJ2-7
D gene: -
clone size: -
CDR3 length: 15
V gene: TRBV30
CDR3 DNA: TGTGCCTTCACCCCGTCATCTGGGAGCTCCTACGAGCAGTACTTC
CDR3 protein: CAFTPSSGSSYEQYF

J gene: TRBJ2-1
D gene: -
clone size: -
CDR3 length: 16
V gene: TRBV6-2/TRBV6-3
CDR3 DNA: TGTGCCAGCAGTATTAGGCGGGAACTATCCGAGAATGAGCAGTTCTTC
CDR3 protein: CASSIRRELSENEQFF

J gene: TRBJ2-2
D gene: TRBD2
clone size: -
CDR3 length: 16
V gene: TRBV7-2
CDR3 DNA: TGTGCCAGCAGCTTAGTCCTAGCGGGAGGGTACGGGGAGCTGTTTTTT
CDR3 protein: CASSLVLAGGYGELFF

J gene: TRBJ2-1
D gene: TRBD2
clone size: -
CDR3 length: 14
V gene: TRBV9
CDR3 DNA: TGTGCCAGCAGCCTCTCACTAGCGTACAATGAGCAGTTCTTC
CDR3 protein: CASSLSLAYNEQFF

J gene: TRBJ1-2
D gene: -
clone size: few
CDR3 length: 13
V gene: TRBV30
CDR3 DNA: TGTGCCTGGAGCAGAAACGCAGGGTACGGCTACACCTTC
CDR3 protein: CAWSRNAGYGYTF

J gene: TRBJ1-6
D gene: -
clone size: -
CDR3 length: 13
V gene: TRBV10-3
CDR3 DNA: TGTGCCATCAGTGCGGACTTTAATTCACCCCTCCACTTT
CDR3 protein: CAISADFNSPLHF

J gene: TRBJ2-5
D gene: -
clone size: -
CDR3 length: 13
V gene: TRBV24-1
CDR3 DNA: TGTGCCACCAGTGATGCAGGGGGGGAGACCCAGTACTTC
CDR3 protein: CATSDAGGETQYF

J gene: TRBJ2-7
D gene: -
clone size: -
CDR3 length: 14
V gene: TRBV11-3
CDR3 DNA: TGTGCCAGCAGCTTATTCTCGGACAGTTACGAGCAGTACTTC
CDR3 protein: CASSLFSDSYEQYF

J gene: TRBJ2-3
D gene: -
clone size: -
CDR3 length: 14
V gene: TRBV6-5
CDR3 DNA: TGTGCCAGCAGTTACGAGGGCCTCACAGATACGCAGTATTTT
CDR3 protein: CASSYEGLTDTQYF

J gene: TRBJ2-7
D gene: -
clone size: -
CDR3 length: 13
V gene: TRBV5-5
CDR3 DNA: TGTGCCAGCAGCTTCAGGGGCCTCGAGGAGCAGTACTTC
CDR3 protein: CASSFRGLEEQYF

J gene: TRBJ2-1
D gene: -
clone size: -
CDR3 length: 13
V gene: TRBV7-9
CDR3 DNA: TGTGCCAGCAGCTTATTACAATACAATGAGCAGTTCTTC
CDR3 protein: CASSLLQYNEQFF

J gene: TRBJ1-1
D gene: -
clone size: -
CDR3 length: 14
V gene: TRBV13
CDR3 DNA: TGTGCCAGTAGCTCCCTACTGTCAAACACTGAAGCTTTCTTT
CDR3 protein: CASSSLLSNTEAFF

J gene: TRBJ1-2
D gene: TRBD1
clone size: -
CDR3 length: 15
V gene: TRBV6-5
CDR3 DNA: TGTGCCAGCAGTGACTCCCTGGACAGGCACTATGGCTACACCTTC
CDR3 protein: CASSDSLDRHYGYTF

J gene: TRBJ2-2
D gene: -
clone size: -
CDR3 length: 15
V gene: TRBV5-1
CDR3 DNA: TGCGCCAGCAGCCCCAGGGCCGGAGACACCGGGGAGCTGTTTTTT
CDR3 protein: CASSPRAGDTGELFF

J gene: TRBJ2-3
D gene: TRBD2
clone size: -
CDR3 length: 16
V gene: TRBV18
CDR3 DNA: TGTGCCAGCTCACCGTCACTAGCGGGAGTCACAGATACGCAGTATTTT
CDR3 protein: CASSPSLAGVTDTQYF

J gene: TRBJ1-1
D gene: -
clone size: -
CDR3 length: 16
V gene: TRBV6-2/TRBV6-3
CDR3 DNA: TGTGCCAGCAGTTACTCAAGGACAGCCGTCAGGACTGAAGCTTTCTTT
CDR3 protein: CASSYSRTAVRTEAFF

J gene: TRBJ2-2
D gene: TRBD1
clone size: once
CDR3 length: 15
V gene: TRBV10-3
CDR3 DNA: TGTGCCATCAGTGGGGTTAGACAGGGAACCGGGGAGCTGTTTTTT
CDR3 protein: CAISGVRQGTGELFF

J gene: TRBJ1-2
D gene: -
clone size: -
CDR3 length: 15
V gene: TRBV24-1
CDR3 DNA: TGTGCCACCAGTGACCCCAGCGGGGGAAACTATGGCTACACCTTC
CDR3 protein: CATSDPSGGNYGYTF

J gene: TRBJ2-2
D gene: -
clone size: -
CDR3 length: 14
V gene: TRBV18
CDR3 DNA: TGTGCCAGCTCAAACCAGGGAAGTACCGGGGAGCTGTTTTTT
CDR3 protein: CASSNQGSTGELFF